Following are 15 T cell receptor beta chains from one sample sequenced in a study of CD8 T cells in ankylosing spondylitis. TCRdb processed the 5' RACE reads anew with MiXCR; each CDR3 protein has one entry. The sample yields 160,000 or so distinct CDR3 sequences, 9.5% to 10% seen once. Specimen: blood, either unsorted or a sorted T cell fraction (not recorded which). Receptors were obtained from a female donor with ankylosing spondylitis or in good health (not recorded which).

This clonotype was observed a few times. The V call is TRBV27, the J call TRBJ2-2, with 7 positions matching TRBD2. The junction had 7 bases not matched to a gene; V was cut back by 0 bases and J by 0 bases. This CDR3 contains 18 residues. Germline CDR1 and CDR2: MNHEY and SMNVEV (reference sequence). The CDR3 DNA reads TGTGCCAGCAGTTTATCAATGCTAGCGGTATCGAACACCGGGGAGCTGTTTTTT. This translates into CASSLSMLAVSNTGELFF.

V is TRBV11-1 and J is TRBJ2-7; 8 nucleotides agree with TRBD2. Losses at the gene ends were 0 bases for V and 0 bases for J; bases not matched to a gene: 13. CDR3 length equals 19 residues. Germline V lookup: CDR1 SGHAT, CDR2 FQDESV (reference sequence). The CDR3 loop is CASSLALRLAGASSYEQYF. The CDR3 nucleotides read TGTGCCAGCAGCTTAGCGCTCAGGCTAGCGGGCGCTAGCTCCTACGAGCAGTACTTC.

The CDR3 nucleotides read TGTGCCAGCAGCCCGACTAGCGGAGCGCCGAACACCGGGGAGCTGTTTTTT. As protein: CASSPTSGAPNTGELFF. The V and J genes are TRBV13 and TRBJ2-2, with 9 bases lining up with TRBD2. The trim removed 5 bases at V and 0 bases at J, leaving 7 bases unmatched. This CDR3 has 17 residues. The germline gives CDR1 PRHDT, CDR2 FYEKMQ (reference sequence).

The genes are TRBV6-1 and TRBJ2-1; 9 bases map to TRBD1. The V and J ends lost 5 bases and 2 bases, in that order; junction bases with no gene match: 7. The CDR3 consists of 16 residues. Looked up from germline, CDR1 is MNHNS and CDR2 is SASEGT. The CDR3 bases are TGTGCCAGCAGTACCCGGGACAGGGCTCCCTACAATGAGCAGTTCTTC. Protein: CASSTRDRAPYNEQFF.

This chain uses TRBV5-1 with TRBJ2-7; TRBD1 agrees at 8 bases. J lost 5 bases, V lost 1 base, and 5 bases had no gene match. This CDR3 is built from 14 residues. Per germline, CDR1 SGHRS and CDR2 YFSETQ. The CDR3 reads CASSLQGANNEQYF. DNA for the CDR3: TGCGCCAGCAGCTTGCAGGGGGCAAATAACGAGCAGTACTTC.

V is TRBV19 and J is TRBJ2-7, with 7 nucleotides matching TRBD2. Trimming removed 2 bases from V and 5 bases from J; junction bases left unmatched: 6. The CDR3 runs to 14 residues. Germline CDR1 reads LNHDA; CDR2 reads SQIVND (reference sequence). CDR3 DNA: TGTGCCAGTAGTATAACTGGGACTATCGACGAGCAGTACTTC. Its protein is CASSITGTIDEQYF.

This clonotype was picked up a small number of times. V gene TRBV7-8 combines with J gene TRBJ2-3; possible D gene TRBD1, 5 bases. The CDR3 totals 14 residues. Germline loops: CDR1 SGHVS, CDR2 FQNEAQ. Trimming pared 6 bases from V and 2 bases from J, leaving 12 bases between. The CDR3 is CASSPETDTDTQYF. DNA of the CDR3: TGTGCCAGCAGTCCCGAGACAGACACAGATACGCAGTATTTT. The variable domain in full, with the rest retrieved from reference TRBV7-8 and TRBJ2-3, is GAGVSQSPRYKVAKRGQDVALRCDPISGHVSLFWYQQALGQGPEFLTYFQNEAQLDKSGLPSDRFFAERPEGSVSTLKIQRTQQEDSAVYLCASSPETDTDTQYFGPGTRLTVL.

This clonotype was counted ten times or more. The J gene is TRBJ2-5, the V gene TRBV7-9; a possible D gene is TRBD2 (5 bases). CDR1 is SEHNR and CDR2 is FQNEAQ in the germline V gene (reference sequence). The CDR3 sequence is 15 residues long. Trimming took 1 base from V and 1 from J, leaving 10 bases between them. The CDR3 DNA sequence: TGTGCCAGCAGCTTAGATTTTCGGGGCCAAGAGACCCAGTACTTC. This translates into CASSLDFRGQETQYF.

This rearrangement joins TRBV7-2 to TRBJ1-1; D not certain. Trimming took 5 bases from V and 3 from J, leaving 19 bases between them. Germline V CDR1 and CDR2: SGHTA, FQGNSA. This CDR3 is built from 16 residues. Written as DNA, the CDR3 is TGTGCCAGCAGCCGGTTTAGGATTCGGTCTTACACTGAAGCTTTCTTT. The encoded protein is CASSRFRIRSYTEAFF.

DNA for the CDR3: TGTGCCAGCAGTTTAGGTTACCCTGGGGGAGAGACCCAGTACTTC. Translating gives CASSLGYPGGETQYF. The rearrangement joins TRBV27 to TRBJ2-5, with D possibly called TRBD1 or TRBD2 (5 bases each). This CDR3 comprises 15 residues. Germline CDR1 reads MNHEY; CDR2 reads SMNVEV (reference sequence). V lost 2 bases to trimming and J lost 4 bases, with 14 bases between them.

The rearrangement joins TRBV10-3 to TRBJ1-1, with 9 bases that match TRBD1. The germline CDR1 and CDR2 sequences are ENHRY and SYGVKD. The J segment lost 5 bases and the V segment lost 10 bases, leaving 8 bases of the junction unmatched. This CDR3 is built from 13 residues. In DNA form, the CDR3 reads TGTGCCACCCTGGACAGGGGAGTGACTGAAGCTTTCTTT. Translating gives CATLDRGVTEAFF.

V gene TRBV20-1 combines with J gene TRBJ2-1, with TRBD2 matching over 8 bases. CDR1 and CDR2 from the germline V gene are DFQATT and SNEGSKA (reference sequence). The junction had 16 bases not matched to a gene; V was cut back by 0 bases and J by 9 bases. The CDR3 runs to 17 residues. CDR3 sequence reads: CSAREPKRERVMGEQFF. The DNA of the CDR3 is TGCAGTGCTAGAGAGCCGAAGCGGGAGCGGGTGATGGGTGAGCAGTTCTTC.

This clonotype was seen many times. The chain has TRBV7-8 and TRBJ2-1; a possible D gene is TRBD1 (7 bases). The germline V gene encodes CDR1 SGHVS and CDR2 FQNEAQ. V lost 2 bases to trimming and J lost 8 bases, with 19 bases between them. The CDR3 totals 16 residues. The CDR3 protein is CASSLPGTEGGDEQFF. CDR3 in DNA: TGTGCCAGCAGCTTACCCGGGACTGAAGGGGGCGATGAGCAGTTCTTC.

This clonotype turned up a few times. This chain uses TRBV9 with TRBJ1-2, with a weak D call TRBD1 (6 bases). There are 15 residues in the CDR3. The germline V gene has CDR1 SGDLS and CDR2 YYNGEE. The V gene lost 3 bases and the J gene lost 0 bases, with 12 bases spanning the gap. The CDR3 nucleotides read TGTGCCAGCAGCGGCTCGACAGGCTCTAACTATGGCTACACCTTC. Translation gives CASSGSTGSNYGYTF.

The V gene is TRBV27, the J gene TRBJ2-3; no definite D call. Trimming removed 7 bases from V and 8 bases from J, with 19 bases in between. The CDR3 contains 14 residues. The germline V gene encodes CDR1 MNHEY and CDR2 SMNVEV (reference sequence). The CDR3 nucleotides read TGTGCCAGCAAGCCCGGCCTTCCCGAAGGTACGCAGTATTTT. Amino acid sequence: CASKPGLPEGTQYF.